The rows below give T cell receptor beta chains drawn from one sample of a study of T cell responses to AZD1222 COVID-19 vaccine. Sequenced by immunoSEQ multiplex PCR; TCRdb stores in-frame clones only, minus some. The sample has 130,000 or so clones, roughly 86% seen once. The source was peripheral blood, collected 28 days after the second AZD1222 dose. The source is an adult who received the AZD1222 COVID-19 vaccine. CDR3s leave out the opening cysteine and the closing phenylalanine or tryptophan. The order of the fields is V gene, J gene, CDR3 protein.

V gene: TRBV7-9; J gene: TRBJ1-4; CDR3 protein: ASSLSIGNEKLF
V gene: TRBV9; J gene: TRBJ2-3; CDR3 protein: ASSPDWSGGFTDTQY
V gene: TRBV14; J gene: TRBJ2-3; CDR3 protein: ASSRTSGTDTQY
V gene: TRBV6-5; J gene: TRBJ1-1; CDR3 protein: ASSYSQGATF
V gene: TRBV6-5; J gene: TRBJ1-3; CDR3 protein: ASTGRDVAGNTIY
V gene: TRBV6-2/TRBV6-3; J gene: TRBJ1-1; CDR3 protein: ASSWSDNTEAF
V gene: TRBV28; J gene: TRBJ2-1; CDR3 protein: ASSRKTGGFFYNEQF
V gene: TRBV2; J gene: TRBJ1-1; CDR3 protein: ASSDFLVSSEAF
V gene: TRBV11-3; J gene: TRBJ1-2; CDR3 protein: ASSTGQKFDGYT
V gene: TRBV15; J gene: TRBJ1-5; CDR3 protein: ATSRLWDQPQH
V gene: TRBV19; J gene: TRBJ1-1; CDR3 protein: ASSNGRAGSDTEAF
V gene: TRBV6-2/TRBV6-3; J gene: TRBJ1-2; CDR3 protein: ASSRDGWLDYGYT
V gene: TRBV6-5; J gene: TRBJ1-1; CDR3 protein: ASSLGTGSITEAF
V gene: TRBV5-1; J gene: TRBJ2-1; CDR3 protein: ASSLMDLLDNEQF
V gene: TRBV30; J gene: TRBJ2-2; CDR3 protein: AWSGLVNTGELF
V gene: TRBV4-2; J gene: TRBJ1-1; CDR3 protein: ASSQMPTGNTEAF
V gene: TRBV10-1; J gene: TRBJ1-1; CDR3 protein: ASSDFSTEAF
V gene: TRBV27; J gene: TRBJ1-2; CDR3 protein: ASRRSGQPNYGYT
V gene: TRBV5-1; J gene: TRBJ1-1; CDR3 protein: ASSLAPLDRSLEAF
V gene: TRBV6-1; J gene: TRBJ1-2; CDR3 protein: ASSEVRAGSYGYT
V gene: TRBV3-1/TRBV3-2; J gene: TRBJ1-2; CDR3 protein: ASSHQTGGYT
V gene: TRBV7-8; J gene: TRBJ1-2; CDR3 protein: ASSLDRSGGYT
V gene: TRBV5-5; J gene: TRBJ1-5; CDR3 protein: ASSFQGASNQPQH
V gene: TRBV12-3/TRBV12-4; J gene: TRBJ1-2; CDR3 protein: ASSQTVNYGYT
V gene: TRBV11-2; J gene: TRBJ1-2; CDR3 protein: ASSLSQGTKYGYT
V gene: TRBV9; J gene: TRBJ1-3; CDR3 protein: ASSGGASGNTIY
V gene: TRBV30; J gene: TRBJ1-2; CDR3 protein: AWSIGFYGYT
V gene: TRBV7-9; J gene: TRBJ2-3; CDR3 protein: ASSLPGSTDTQY
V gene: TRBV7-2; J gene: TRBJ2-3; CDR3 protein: ASSPGLNTDTQY
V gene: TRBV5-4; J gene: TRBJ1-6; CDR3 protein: ASSLEGTANSPLH
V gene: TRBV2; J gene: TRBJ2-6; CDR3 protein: ASTEGDRANVLT
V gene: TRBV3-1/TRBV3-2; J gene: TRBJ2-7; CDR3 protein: ASSQGGLSYEQY
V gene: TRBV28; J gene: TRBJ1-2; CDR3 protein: ASSPLPRYGYT
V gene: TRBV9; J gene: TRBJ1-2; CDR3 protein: ASSVGRGQGKNGYT
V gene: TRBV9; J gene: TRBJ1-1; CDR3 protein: ASSVSDSREAF
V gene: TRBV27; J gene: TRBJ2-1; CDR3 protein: ASNKLAGVYHEQF
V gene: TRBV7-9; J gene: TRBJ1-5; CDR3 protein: ASSNIQGGQPQH
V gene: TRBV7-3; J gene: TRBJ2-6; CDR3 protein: ASSSRGREPGANVLT
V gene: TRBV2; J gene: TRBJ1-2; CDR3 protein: ASRGIRQGASDGYT
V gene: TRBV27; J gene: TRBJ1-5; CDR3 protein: ASSSYRANQPQH
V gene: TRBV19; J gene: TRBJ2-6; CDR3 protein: ASIHRSGANVLT
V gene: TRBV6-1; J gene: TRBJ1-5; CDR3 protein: ASSEGGGNQPQH
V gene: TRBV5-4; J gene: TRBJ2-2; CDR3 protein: ASRERDPNTGELF